The 29 T cell receptor beta chains given below trace back to one sample, sequenced in a study of blood T cell repertoires in COVID-19. Libraries were prepared by immunoSEQ multiplex PCR; TCRdb keeps only in-frame clonotypes and omits some of them. The sample records about 440,000 clones, about 87% being singletons. The source material was peripheral blood. The receptor set was obtained from a woman in her 50s with COVID-19, enrolled during active disease.

This chain links TRBV30 with TRBJ1-5; 8 nucleotides align to TRBD1. The CDR3 covers 14 residues. J gave up 1 base and V 3 bases, and 2 bases lay outside the gene matches. The germline V gene encodes CDR1 GTSNPN and CDR2 SVGIG (reference sequence). CDR3 in DNA: TGTGCCTGGAGGCAGGGGGCGAGCAATCAGCCCCAGCATTTT. Residues: CAWRQGASNQPQHF.

V usage is TRBV27 and J usage is TRBJ2-5; TRBD1 matches at 7 bases. CDR1 is MNHEY, CDR2 SMNVEV, per germline (reference sequence). CDR3 length: 18 amino acids. V was pared by 2 bases and J by 2 bases, with 14 bases of the junction left unmatched. CDR3 amino acids: CASSLGAGQGVGQETQYF. In DNA form, the CDR3 reads TGTGCCAGCAGTTTAGGGGCAGGCCAGGGGGTGGGTCAAGAGACCCAGTACTTC.

As DNA, the CDR3 is TGTGCCATCTCAACCCGACAGGGGGATGCAGGTGAGCAGTTCTTC. Encoded protein: CAISTRQGDAGEQFF. This chain links TRBV6-5 with TRBJ2-1; 9 bases align to TRBD1. Looked up from germline, CDR1 is MNHEY and CDR2 is SVGAGI. CDR3 length equals 15 residues. V trimming: 10 bases; J trimming: 9 bases; junction bases outside the gene matches: 16.

The V call is TRBV6-1, the J call TRBJ1-5; D is unclear. This CDR3 region has 14 residues. The V gene lost 1 base and the J gene lost 13 bases, with 17 bases spanning the gap. CDR1 and CDR2 from the germline V gene are MNHNS and SASEGT. The CDR3 here is CASSEESGRISQHF. The DNA of the CDR3 is TGTGCCAGCAGTGAAGAGTCGGGGAGAATTTCTCAGCATTTT.

The J gene is TRBJ1-1, the V gene TRBV19, with a tentative D call TRBD1 (5 bases). V was shortened by 7 bases and J by 2 bases, with 11 bases between the two germline ends. Germline CDR1 LNHDA, CDR2 SQIVND (reference sequence). This CDR3 has 13 residues. The CDR3 nucleotides read TGTGCCAGTACCTCGACAGTAAACACTGAAGCTTTCTTT. It yields the protein CASTSTVNTEAFF.

The gene calls are TRBV29-1 and TRBJ1-1; unclear D gene. The CDR3 consists of 13 residues. V lost 4 bases and J lost 3, with 12 bases in between. The germline gives CDR1 SQVTM, CDR2 ANQGSEA. CDR3 DNA sequence: TGCAGCGTTGTAGTCGTTGCGGACACTGAAGCTTTCTTT. Protein: CSVVVVADTEAFF.

The J gene is TRBJ1-2, the V gene TRBV2; D perhaps matches TRBD1 (6 bases). Germline assignment: CDR1 SNHLY and CDR2 FYNNEI. CDR3 size: 13 residues. V dropped 7 bases and J dropped 8 bases, with 17 bases sitting between them. CDR3 sequence reads: CASTEGGDRGYTF. CDR3 nucleotides: TGTGCCAGCACCGAAGGGGGTGACAGGGGCTACACCTTC.

V usage is TRBV6-5 and J usage is TRBJ1-2; D ambiguous. The V end lost 5 bases, the J end lost 4 bases, and 14 bases lay between the germline ends. CDR3 length equals 14 residues. Germline-derived CDR1 and CDR2 are MNHEY and SVGAGI. CDR3 sequence (DNA): TGTGCCAGCAGTCCGAAGGCTGGGCTCTATGGCTACACCTTC. It is translated as CASSPKAGLYGYTF.

The rearrangement uses TRBV4-2 and TRBJ2-1; D unclear. The V end was cut by 1 base, the J end by 9 bases, with 19 bases between. Germline CDR1 is LGHNA and CDR2 is YNFKEQ. The CDR3 spans 16 residues. The CDR3 bases are TGTGCCAGCAGCCAAGTTCGTGGGCCCGAACGAAGTGAGCAGTTCTTC. It translates to CASSQVRGPERSEQFF.

This clone has a handful of counts. The chain is built from TRBV6-5 and TRBJ2-2, with 7 bases aligning to TRBD2. V shed 6 bases and J 13 bases; nucleotides not matched to a gene: 5. The CDR3 sequence is 11 residues long. The germline V gene encodes CDR1 MNHEY and CDR2 SVGAGI. The CDR3 sequence: CASSRAGVLFF. The CDR3 DNA reads as TGTGCCAGCAGCCGGGCGGGAGTGCTGTTTTTT.

V is TRBV5-1 and J is TRBJ2-7; perhaps TRBD1 as D (5 bases). V was shortened by 2 bases and J by 5 bases, with 11 bases between the two germline ends. Per germline, CDR1 SGHRS and CDR2 YFSETQ. CDR3 length: 13 amino acids. The CDR3, as DNA: TGCGCCAGCAGCTTCCAGGGATCCCACGAGCAGTACTTC. Encoded protein: CASSFQGSHEQYF.

The V and J genes are TRBV6-6 and TRBJ2-7; weak D call: TRBD1 (6 bases). The CDR3 runs to 11 residues. Germline-derived CDR1 and CDR2 are MNHNY and SVGAGI (reference sequence). V dropped 6 bases and J dropped 4 bases, with 7 bases sitting between them. The CDR3 DNA is TGTGCCAGCAGCACAGGGTACGAGCAGTACTTC. Amino acid sequence: CASSTGYEQYF.

The chain couples TRBV18 to TRBJ1-1; D is uncertain. Germline CDR1 and CDR2: KGHSH and LQKENI. The CDR3 is made up of 11 amino acids. Trimming shortened V by 8 bases and J by 7 bases, and 11 bases separated the two germline ends. The CDR3 DNA reads as TGTGCCAGCCGACGCGGGGTTGAAGCTTTCTTT. Translating it yields CASRRGVEAFF.

V and J are TRBV6-1 and TRBJ2-7; D remains ambiguous. V lost 2 bases and J lost 0, with 11 bases in between. The germline gives CDR1 MNHNS, CDR2 SASEGT. CDR3 length: 15 residues. CDR3 in DNA: TGTGCCAGCAGTGAATTCTCCCCGAGCTCCTACGAGCAGTACTTC. Translated: CASSEFSPSSYEQYF.

The chain couples TRBV28 to TRBJ1-5, with D tentatively TRBD1 (5 bases). Germline CDR1 and CDR2: MDHEN and SYDVKM. The V and J ends lost 2 bases and 3 bases respectively, with 14 bases between them. The CDR3 is 16 amino acids. The CDR3 DNA reads TGTGCCAGCAGTTTAGTTCTCGGGGGGAACAATCAGCCCCAGCATTTT. Translated, it gives CASSLVLGGNNQPQHF.

The chain recombines TRBV19 with TRBJ1-5; D gene unclear. Trimming pared 1 base from V and 10 bases from J, leaving 11 bases between. Germline V gives CDR1 LNHDA, CDR2 SQIVND (reference sequence). This CDR3 has 13 amino acids. The CDR3 here is CASSIGRDIPQHF. CDR3 sequence (DNA): TGTGCCAGTAGTATAGGACGGGATATCCCCCAGCATTTT. Variable domain in full (rest from reference TRBV19 and TRBJ1-5): DGGITQSPKYLFRKEGQNVTLSCEQNLNHDAMYWYRQDPGQGLRLIYYSQIVNDFQKGDIAEGYSVSREKKESFPLTVTSAQKNPTAFYLCASSIGRDIPQHFGDGTRLSIL.

This clone was counted a few times. V and J are TRBV5-5 and TRBJ1-1; 7 positions match TRBD1. Germline values: CDR1 SGHKS, CDR2 YYEKEE (reference sequence). This CDR3 has 15 residues. V lost 3 bases and J lost 3; bases outside the gene matches: 8. The CDR3 DNA reads as TGTGCCAGCAGCTGGGGGGCTACAGGGGACACTGAAGCTTTCTTT. It translates to CASSWGATGDTEAFF.

V usage is TRBV6-1 and J usage is TRBJ2-3; D may be TRBD2 (6 bases). The CDR3 contains 15 residues. V shed 2 bases and J shed 6 bases, with 15 bases lying between them. The germline V gene has CDR1 MNHNS and CDR2 SASEGT. The CDR3 loop is CASSERQRVRDTQYF. CDR3 in DNA: TGTGCCAGCAGTGAACGGCAGCGGGTTCGCGATACGCAGTATTTT.

The rearrangement links TRBV6-5 to TRBJ2-7; 11 nucleotides line up with TRBD1. Per the germline V gene, CDR1 is MNHEY and CDR2 is SVGAGI. Trimming cost V 6 bases and J 5 bases; bases outside gene matches: 9. This CDR3 comprises 15 residues. The chain's CDR3 is CASRDRGRTTDEQYF. CDR3 nucleotides: TGTGCCAGCAGGGACAGGGGGCGGACCACCGACGAGCAGTACTTC.

J is TRBJ2-6 and V is TRBV19, with a possible D match to TRBD1 (6 bases). Trimming took 4 bases from V and 1 from J, leaving 11 bases between them. Germline values: CDR1 LNHDA, CDR2 SQIVND (reference sequence). This CDR3 is built from 16 residues. The CDR3 sequence is CASSTPTGSGANVLTF. CDR3 DNA: TGTGCCAGTAGTACACCAACAGGGTCTGGGGCCAACGTCCTGACTTTC.

The V call is TRBV6-1, the J call TRBJ2-7; 10 bases are shared with TRBD1. Per germline, CDR1 MNHNS and CDR2 SASEGT. J gave up 5 bases and V 1 base, and 5 bases lay outside the gene matches. There are 15 residues in the CDR3. CDR3 sequence: CASSEGTGGPHEQYF. The CDR3 bases are TGTGCCAGCAGTGAAGGGACAGGGGGTCCCCACGAGCAGTACTTC.

This clone was seen a handful of times. The rearrangement links TRBV6-5 to TRBJ1-2; a weak D match, TRBD1 (6 bases). Trimming took off 7 bases at V and 7 bases at J, with 19 bases between the two ends. CDR1 is MNHEY and CDR2 is SVGAGI in the germline V gene. This CDR3 region has 14 residues. The CDR3 spells CASTTTGSSSGYTF. CDR3 sequence (DNA): TGTGCCAGCACGACGACAGGCTCTAGCTCTGGCTACACCTTC.

The chain links TRBV3-1 (or the pseudogene TRBV3-2) to TRBJ1-5; D ambiguous. V lost 0 bases and J lost 7, with 7 bases in between. From germline, CDR1 is LGHDT and CDR2 YNNKEL (reference sequence). This CDR3 comprises 13 residues. CDR3: CASSQDRSQPQHF. CDR3 nucleotide sequence: TGTGCCAGCAGCCAAGACAGGTCCCAGCCCCAGCATTTT.

The chain recombines TRBV30 with TRBJ2-3, with 9 bases lining up with TRBD1. Germline V lookup: CDR1 GTSNPN, CDR2 SVGIG (reference sequence). The length of the CDR3 is 15 residues. V was pared by 6 bases and J by 3 bases, with 10 bases of the junction left unmatched. The CDR3 loop is CACPTDRGVTDTQYF. Here the CDR3 DNA reads TGTGCCTGCCCTACGGACAGGGGAGTTACAGATACGCAGTATTTT.

The chain joins TRBV6-1 to TRBJ2-3; D ambiguous. Germline V gene lookup returns CDR1 MNHNS and CDR2 SASEGT. The CDR3 sequence is 12 residues long. The ends were cut back, 2 bases at V and 10 bases at J, with 10 bases in the middle. CDR3 sequence: CASSETAFSQYF. In nucleotides, the CDR3 is TGTGCCAGCAGTGAAACAGCCTTTTCGCAGTATTTT.

This chain connects TRBV19 to TRBJ2-1; D possibly corresponds to TRBD2 (5 bases). The CDR3 covers 14 residues. CDR1 is LNHDA and CDR2 is SQIVND in the germline V gene (reference sequence). With 3 bases removed from V and 2 bases from J, the gap between germline ends came to 8 bases. CDR3 bases: TGTGCCAGTAGTATGGTCGGGGCCTACAATGAGCAGTTCTTC. It codes for CASSMVGAYNEQFF.

The chain employs TRBV5-4 and TRBJ2-3; 10 positions match TRBD2. The V gene end was trimmed by 1 base and the J gene end by 2 bases; junction bases not matched to a gene: 1. CDR1 is SGHNT, CDR2 YYREEE, per germline (reference sequence). This CDR3 has 15 amino acids. CDR3 coding DNA: TGTGCCAGCAGCTTGACTAGCGGGGCCACAGATACGCAGTATTTT. This codes for CASSLTSGATDTQYF. The whole variable domain, filled in from reference TRBV5-4 and TRBJ2-3, reads ETGVTQSPTHLIKTRGQQVTLRCSSQSGHNTVSWYQQALGQGPQFIFQYYREEENGRGNFPPRFSGLQFPNYSSELNVNALELDDSALYLCASSLTSGATDTQYFGPGTRLTVL.

V and J are TRBV19 and TRBJ2-4, with TRBD2 identical over 9 bases. Unmatched junction bases numbered 6, after V lost 6 bases and J lost 0 bases. Germline CDR1 is LNHDA and CDR2 is SQIVND (reference sequence). The CDR3 loop spans 16 amino acids. CDR3 residues: CASRTSGISAKNIQYF. The CDR3 nucleotides are TGTGCCAGTAGGACTAGCGGTATCTCAGCCAAAAACATTCAGTACTTC.

The gene calls are TRBV6-5 and TRBJ2-5; 8 bases are shared with TRBD1. J lost 5 bases, V lost 6 bases, and 2 bases had no gene match. The CDR3 is made up of 12 amino acids. The germline V gene encodes CDR1 MNHEY and CDR2 SVGAGI. This chain's CDR3 is CASRDREETQYF. In nucleotides, the CDR3 is TGTGCCAGCAGGGACAGGGAGGAGACCCAGTACTTC.